Listed below are T cell receptor beta chains from one sample, sequenced in a study of cytomegalovirus exposure and HLA in healthy donors. The protocol was immunoSEQ multiplex PCR, while the TCRdb copy is restricted to in-frame clones and leaves out a portion. The sample holds 150,000 to 190,000 clones, roughly 81% seen once. Sequenced: PBMCs. Receptors originate from a woman aged 18-30 years in good health and CMV-seronegative. Each CDR3 is given without its conserved first and last residue. Size values are once, few and many counts, or a class for expanded clones, and some rows have none.

AWSVGVNTEAF - TRBJ1-1 TRBV30
ASSESPRTGEYEQY - TRBJ2-7 TRBV2
ASSQAEEGQPQH - TRBJ1-5 TRBV4-1
SVEGSLRSLSSYNEQF - TRBJ2-1 TRBV29-1
ASSRGTSGYNEQF - TRBJ2-1 TRBV4-1
ASGYKGDQPQH - TRBJ1-5 TRBV27
ASSSGFGGRSYEQY - TRBJ2-7 TRBV5-5
ASSPEWGEKETDTQY - TRBJ2-3 TRBV9
ASRPWTDSNEKLF once TRBJ1-4 TRBV27
ASSIRLAGDSGNTIY - TRBJ1-3 TRBV19
ASSGRGQNYGYT - TRBJ1-2 TRBV28
ASSYWASGRARGYEQY - TRBJ2-7 TRBV7-8
ASSFYPDKDNEQF - TRBJ2-1 TRBV28
ASSQEALAGVPSYEQY once TRBJ2-7 TRBV4-2
ASSPSRTTSGNTIY - TRBJ1-3 TRBV7-9
ASSQSPGQASNQPQH - TRBJ1-5 TRBV4-2
ASSLSSRGLQPQH - TRBJ1-5 TRBV27
ASILIGASGNTIY - TRBJ1-3 TRBV28
ASSQERGNEQF - TRBJ2-1 TRBV4-3